Below are 27 T cell receptor beta chains sequenced from a single sample in a study of technical replicates of blood from a handful of donors (dated by TCRdb to 2017 to 2019). The protocol used for the library was the immunoSEQ multiplex PCR assay. TCRdb carries this immuneACCESS record with in-frame sequences only. Its versions omit some clonotypes, under half of them owing to an unresolved V gene in the studies checked, with the rest unexplained. Present in this sample are 80,000 or so clones, roughly 96% of which were seen just once. The ten largest clonotypes hold about 0.2% of the sample. Sequencing input: T cells isolated from PBMCs. These receptors were taken from a human donor in good health.

The rearrangement joins TRBV4-1 to TRBJ2-5, with a possible D match to TRBD1 (6 bases). Germline V gene data show CDR1 as MGHRA and CDR2 as YSYEKL. The CDR3 sequence is 16 residues long. V shed 0 bases and J shed 2 bases, with 13 bases lying between them. Here the CDR3 DNA reads TGCGCCAGCAGCCAAGAACCCACAGGGATACAAGAGACCCAGTACTTC. This codes for CASSQEPTGIQETQYF.

This chain uses TRBV4-1 with TRBJ1-1, with D unresolved. Germline V CDR1 and CDR2: MGHRA, YSYEKL. Between the trimmed V and J ends, which lost 6 bases and 7 bases, there was a span of 15 bases. The CDR3 is made up of 13 amino acids. The CDR3 loop is CASRRSLAGEAFF. The CDR3 DNA follows: TGCGCCAGCAGGAGGTCGCTAGCAGGTGAAGCTTTCTTT.

The chain recombines TRBV5-1 with TRBJ2-2; tentative D call: TRBD2 (5 bases). This CDR3 spans 13 amino acids. Germline assignment: CDR1 SGHRS and CDR2 YFSETQ. V lost 6 bases and J lost 6, with 12 bases in between. The CDR3 DNA reads TGCGCCAGCAAGGTGGAGGTTGCCGGGGAGCTGTTTTTT. Translated: CASKVEVAGELFF.

The V gene is TRBV28, the J gene TRBJ2-1, with 7 bases that match TRBD2. The CDR3 sequence is 16 residues long. Germline V CDR1 and CDR2: MDHEN, SYDVKM. V lost 2 bases, J lost 1 base, and 5 bases stayed unmatched. Written as DNA, the CDR3 is TGTGCCAGCAGTTTAGGCGGGAGAGGGTCCTACAATGAGCAGTTCTTC. It is translated as CASSLGGRGSYNEQFF.

The J gene is TRBJ2-7, the V gene TRBV7-9; D not resolved. Germline assignment: CDR1 SEHNR and CDR2 FQNEAQ (reference sequence). This CDR3 contains 13 residues. V lost 1 base and J lost 2, with 6 bases in between. The CDR3 sequence is CASSLGHPYEQYF. In nucleotides, the CDR3 is TGTGCCAGCAGCTTAGGACACCCCTACGAGCAGTACTTC. The full variable domain, in which reference TRBV7-9 and TRBJ2-7 provide the parts outside the CDR3, is DTGVSQNPRHKITKRGQNVTFRCDPISEHNRLYWYRQTLGQGPEFLTYFQNEAQLEKSRLLSDRFSAERPKGSFSTLEIQRTEQGDSAMYLCASSLGHPYEQYFGPGTRLTVT.

The J gene is TRBJ2-7, the V gene TRBV13, with 8 bases identical to TRBD1. Per the germline V gene, CDR1 is PRHDT and CDR2 is FYEKMQ (reference sequence). V was clipped by 4 bases and J by 2 bases; unmatched bases: 7. CDR3 length: 15 amino acids. The CDR3 sequence is CASSSTGTGAYEQYF. The CDR3 DNA reads as TGTGCCAGCAGCTCAACAGGGACAGGAGCCTACGAGCAGTACTTC.

The chain links TRBV9 to TRBJ2-3, with TRBD2 matching 7 bases. The trim removed 1 base at V and 4 bases at J, leaving 6 bases unmatched. This CDR3 has 15 amino acids. Germline values: CDR1 SGDLS, CDR2 YYNGEE. In DNA form, the CDR3 reads TGTGCCAGCAGCGTATTGGGCGGGAGTCCAGATACGCAGTATTTT. Translation gives CASSVLGGSPDTQYF.

This chain uses TRBV28 with TRBJ2-2, with D possibly matching TRBD1 (5 bases). Germline V gene sequence: CDR1 MDHEN, CDR2 SYDVKM. Between the trimmed V and J ends, which lost 2 bases and 5 bases, there was a span of 12 bases. The CDR3 runs 15 residues. The CDR3 DNA is TGTGCCAGCAGTTTACTTAGGGGTGGGACCGGGGAGCTGTTTTTT. Protein: CASSLLRGGTGELFF.

The chain recombines TRBV29-1 with TRBJ2-1; D unresolved. V dropped 4 bases and J dropped 2 bases, with 12 bases sitting between them. Germline V CDR1 and CDR2: SQVTM, ANQGSEA. CDR3 size: 14 residues. CDR3 DNA sequence: TGCAGCGTTGTTGGCTCATATACCTACAATGAGCAGTTCTTC. Translation gives CSVVGSYTYNEQFF.

This clone was seen a single time. The genes are TRBV27 and TRBJ2-2; TRBD2 matches at 12 bases. Trimming removed 2 bases from V and 4 bases from J; junction bases left unmatched: 5. The V gene's germline CDR1 is MNHEY and CDR2 SMNVEV (reference sequence). This CDR3 spans 17 amino acids. As DNA, the CDR3 is TGTGCCAGCAGTTTACTAGCGGGGGGGCCTCGCACCGGGGAGCTGTTTTTT. It yields the protein CASSLLAGGPRTGELFF.

V and J are TRBV27 and TRBJ2-1, with TRBD2 matching over 13 bases. Trimming at V came to 5 bases and at J to 5 bases, leaving 3 bases not matched to a gene. CDR1 is MNHEY and CDR2 is SMNVEV in the germline V gene (reference sequence). CDR3 size: 15 residues. The CDR3 loop is CASSAGTSGNNEQFF. The CDR3 DNA reads as TGTGCCAGCAGTGCCGGGACTAGCGGGAACAATGAGCAGTTCTTC.

V and J are TRBV28 and TRBJ1-5; 7 bases are a match to TRBD1. This CDR3 has 15 amino acids. CDR1 and CDR2 (germline): MDHEN, SYDVKM. The V gene end was trimmed by 2 bases and the J gene end by 5 bases; junction bases not matched to a gene: 6. The CDR3 DNA is TGTGCCAGCAGTTTAGAGGGGGCGAGAGATCAGCCCCAGCATTTT. Translation: CASSLEGARDQPQHF.

The V gene is TRBV5-1, the J gene TRBJ2-3; D remains ambiguous. V was clipped by 5 bases and J by 0 bases, with 13 bases between them. Germline assignment: CDR1 SGHRS and CDR2 YFSETQ. The CDR3 totals 15 residues. Here the CDR3 DNA reads TGCGCCAGCAGGGTCCTCATAGATAGCACAGATACGCAGTATTTT. Translation gives CASRVLIDSTDTQYF.

The genes are TRBV9 and TRBJ1-1; 7 bases line up with TRBD1. This CDR3 region has 15 residues. The germline V gene has CDR1 SGDLS and CDR2 YYNGEE. Losses at the gene ends were 3 bases for V and 4 bases for J; bases not matched to a gene: 9. The CDR3 protein is CASSAGQAWGTEAFF. In DNA, the CDR3 is TGTGCCAGCAGCGCCGGACAGGCCTGGGGCACTGAAGCTTTCTTT.

This chain uses TRBV4-1 with TRBJ2-7; 10 bases fit TRBD2. Germline V gene sequence: CDR1 MGHRA, CDR2 YSYEKL. After removal of 4 bases from V and 6 bases from J, the junction contained 15 bases not matched to a gene. The CDR3 spans 17 residues. In nucleotides, the CDR3 is TGCGCCAGCAGCCCCCAGGCGGGGCTAGCGGGAGAAGGCGAGCAGTACTTC. Protein product: CASSPQAGLAGEGEQYF.

The sample holds one count of this clone. The gene calls are TRBV28 and TRBJ2-3, with TRBD1 matching over 8 bases. Germline CDR1 MDHEN, CDR2 SYDVKM. This CDR3 is 16 amino acids long. Losses at the gene ends were 4 bases for V and 2 bases for J; bases not matched to a gene: 8. For the CDR3, the DNA is TGTGCCAGCAGTTCCGGACAGGGAACTTACACAGATACGCAGTATTTT. Protein: CASSSGQGTYTDTQYF.

The gene calls are TRBV11-3 and TRBJ2-3, with TRBD1 matching over 9 bases. The V gene's germline CDR1 is SGHNT and CDR2 YENEEA. With 5 bases clipped from V and 3 bases from J, the junction kept 6 bases outside the gene matches. This CDR3 spans 15 amino acids. The CDR3 coding sequence is TGTGCCAGCAGCCCCGGACAGGGGAGGACAGATACGCAGTATTTT. This sequence encodes CASSPGQGRTDTQYF.

This rearrangement joins TRBV13 to TRBJ1-2; 8 bases line up with TRBD1. The CDR3 sequence is 13 residues long. Germline V lookup: CDR1 PRHDT, CDR2 FYEKMQ (reference sequence). Trimming removed 5 bases from V and 3 bases from J; junction bases left unmatched: 2. The CDR3 nucleotides are TGTGCCAGCAGCCCCAGGGGGCACTATGGCTACACCTTC. Protein: CASSPRGHYGYTF.

This chain connects TRBV30 to TRBJ1-2; D gene ambiguous. V was shortened by 0 bases and J by 8 bases, with 13 bases between the two germline ends. CDR1 and CDR2 (germline): GTSNPN, SVGIG (reference sequence). The CDR3 length is 13 residues. CDR3 coding DNA: TGTGCCTGGAGTGTACGAGGGTCAGAGGGCTACACCTTC. As protein: CAWSVRGSEGYTF.

The CDR3 DNA reads TGCGCCAGCAGCCACCCAGCCGTACAGGGGACCGGGGAGCTGTTTTTT. This sequence encodes CASSHPAVQGTGELFF. The chain combines TRBV4-1 with TRBJ2-2, with 7 bases lining up with TRBD1. The CDR3 spans 16 residues. CDR1 and CDR2 (germline): MGHRA, YSYEKL. Trimming took 3 bases from V and 5 from J; bases not matched to a gene: 9.

V usage is TRBV7-9 and J usage is TRBJ2-7; D not resolved. V was trimmed by 4 bases and J by 2 bases, leaving 3 bases between them. CDR3 length: 11 amino acids. Germline CDR1 is SEHNR and CDR2 is FQNEAQ (reference sequence). This CDR3 is CASSSAYEQYF. The CDR3 nucleotides are TGTGCCAGCAGCTCGGCCTACGAGCAGTACTTC.

The chain joins TRBV15 to TRBJ2-5, with TRBD2 matching over 15 bases. V dropped 1 base and J dropped 0; count of bases not matched to a gene: 3. CDR3 length: 18 amino acids. Germline CDR1 LNHNV, CDR2 YYDKDF (reference sequence). The DNA for the CDR3 is TGTGCCACCAGCAGAGGTGGACTAGCGGGGGGGTACCAAGAGACCCAGTACTTC. It codes for CATSRGGLAGGYQETQYF.

V gene TRBV28 combines with J gene TRBJ2-6; 7 nucleotides agree with TRBD1. Germline CDR1 is MDHEN and CDR2 is SYDVKM. Trimming took 4 bases from V and 4 from J; bases not matched to a gene: 19. The CDR3 totals 20 residues. Here the CDR3 DNA reads TGTGCCAGCAGTTCAAATGATCTTACACTAACAGGGGACGGGGCCAACGTCCTGACTTTC. This codes for CASSSNDLTLTGDGANVLTF.

The chain couples TRBV6-1 to TRBJ2-7, with TRBD1 identical over 8 bases. CDR3 size: 16 residues. Germline trimming cut 2 bases from V and 1 base from J; bases unmatched to any gene: 7. Germline values: CDR1 MNHNS, CDR2 SASEGT. This chain's CDR3 is CASSEFTGGLSYEQYF. The CDR3 DNA reads TGTGCCAGCAGTGAATTCACAGGGGGGTTATCCTACGAGCAGTACTTC.

The chain uses TRBV11-2 and TRBJ2-1, with D possibly TRBD2 on 6 matching bases. Trimming stripped 4 bases from V and 5 bases from J, with 15 bases between. Looked up from germline, CDR1 is SGHAT and CDR2 is FQNNGV. This CDR3 has 15 residues. The CDR3 spells CASSSRGGINNEQFF. CDR3 nucleotide sequence: TGTGCCAGCAGCTCTAGAGGAGGGATAAACAATGAGCAGTTCTTC.

The V and J genes are TRBV9 and TRBJ2-3; 7 bases agree with TRBD2. Germline trimming cut 3 bases from V and 5 bases from J; bases unmatched to any gene: 9. This CDR3 spans 15 amino acids. CDR1 and CDR2 from the germline V gene are SGDLS and YYNGEE. This chain's CDR3 is CASSGGGRAEDTQYF. The CDR3 region has the DNA TGTGCCAGCAGCGGGGGGGGGAGGGCCGAAGATACGCAGTATTTT.

The chain carries TRBV25-1 and TRBJ2-1, with D maybe TRBD1 (5 bases). Trimming took 5 bases from V and 0 from J, leaving 17 bases between them. CDR1 MGHDK and CDR2 SYGVNS come from the germline V gene. The CDR3 covers 17 residues. The CDR3 protein is CASSLLTGLSSYNEQFF. DNA for the CDR3: TGTGCCAGCAGTCTCCTTACAGGCCTGAGCTCCTACAATGAGCAGTTCTTC.